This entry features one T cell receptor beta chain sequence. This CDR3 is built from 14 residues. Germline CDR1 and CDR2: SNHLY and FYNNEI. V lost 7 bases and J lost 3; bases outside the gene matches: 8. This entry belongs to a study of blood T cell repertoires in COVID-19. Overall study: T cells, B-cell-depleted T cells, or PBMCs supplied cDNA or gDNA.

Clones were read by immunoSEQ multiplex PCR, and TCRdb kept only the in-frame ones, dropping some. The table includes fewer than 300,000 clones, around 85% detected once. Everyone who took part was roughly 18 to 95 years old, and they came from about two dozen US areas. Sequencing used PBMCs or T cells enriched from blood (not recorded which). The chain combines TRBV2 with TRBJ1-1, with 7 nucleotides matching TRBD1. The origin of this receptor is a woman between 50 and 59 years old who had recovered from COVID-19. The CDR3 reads CASKLQGRDTEAFF. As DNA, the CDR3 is TGTGCCAGCAAGCTACAGGGGCGCGACACTGAAGCTTTCTTT.